The T cell receptor beta chain under discussion was sequenced for a study of shared T cell receptors in the human thymus. CDR3 size: 20 residues. The V segment lost 0 bases and the J segment 2 bases; nucleotides outside the gene matches: 8. Per germline, CDR1 SGHAT and CDR2 FQNNGV. TCRdb's copy holds only in-frame clones and misses some; the assay was immunoSEQ multiplex PCR. Of roughly 700,000 clones listed, roughly 90% were seen once; the top ten hold roughly 0.0097%. The sample also formed part of further work on human thymus T cells. That source reports: Infants, healthy and Finnish, who were having corrective surgery for congenital heart defects served as donors. Related research described thymic repertoires that were highly overlapping among unrelated individuals.

This sequence originates from a boy younger than two with a congenital heart defect. Material: thymocytes. The V call is TRBV11-2, the J call TRBJ2-6; TRBD1 matches 12 bases. In DNA form, the CDR3 reads TGTGCCAGCAGCTTAGAAGCCCCCGGGACAGGGGGCCCTGGGGCCAACGTCCTGACTTTC. As protein: CASSLEAPGTGGPGANVLTF.